These 27 T cell receptor beta chains were sequenced from one sample in a study of cytomegalovirus exposure and HLA in healthy donors. In the PCR, 60 Vbeta and 13 Jbeta primers were used. TCRdb's copy holds only in-frame clones and misses some; the assay was immunoSEQ multiplex PCR. In the table there are about 150,000 clones, approximately 80% of which are singletons. Sequencing was done on a sample of PBMCs. These receptors came from a man aged 25-45 years in good health and CMV-seropositive.

As concerns this clone: This CDR3 is also generated by other DNA sequences in the sample. The chain employs TRBV28 and TRBJ2-3, with D hard to call. Trimming stripped 4 bases from V and 0 bases from J, with 5 bases between. This CDR3 spans 13 amino acids. Germline V gives CDR1 MDHEN, CDR2 SYDVKM. The CDR3 reads CASSSGSTDTQYF. CDR3 sequence (DNA): TGTGCCAGCAGTTCGGGTAGCACAGATACGCAGTATTTT.

This chain connects TRBV6-5 to TRBJ2-5; weak D call: TRBD2 (5 bases). The germline gives CDR1 MNHEY, CDR2 SVGAGI. This CDR3 has 13 amino acids. V was pared by 6 bases and J by 5 bases, with 13 bases between. The CDR3 DNA follows: TGTGCCAGCAGCAATGTCGGGATGGAGACCCAGTACTTC. Amino acid sequence: CASSNVGMETQYF.

V usage is TRBV30 and J usage is TRBJ1-1, with D perhaps matching TRBD1 (6 bases). The CDR3 loop spans 13 amino acids. The V end lost 2 bases, the J end lost 2 bases, and 9 bases lay between the germline ends. In germline, CDR1 is GTSNPN, CDR2 SVGIG (reference sequence). In DNA, the CDR3 is TGTGCCTGGAGTACAGGGTTCAACACTGAAGCTTTCTTT. Protein sequence: CAWSTGFNTEAFF.

This clone has a handful of counts. V is TRBV29-1 and J is TRBJ1-1; D call uncertain. V was cut by 4 bases and J by 0 bases, with 12 bases left in between. The germline gives CDR1 SQVTM, CDR2 ANQGSEA. This CDR3 region has 14 residues. The CDR3 sequence is CSVVRQVVNTEAFF. In DNA, the CDR3 is TGCAGCGTTGTCAGGCAAGTAGTGAACACTGAAGCTTTCTTT.

The chain couples TRBV7-9 to TRBJ2-5; 8 nucleotides match TRBD1. Germline V gives CDR1 SEHNR, CDR2 FQNEAQ (reference sequence). The junction had 10 bases not matched to a gene; V was cut back by 5 bases and J by 2 bases. This CDR3 comprises 16 residues. CDR3 coding DNA: TGTGCCAGCAGCCTCCCCGGGACAGGTTTTCAAGAGACCCAGTACTTC. Its translation is CASSLPGTGFQETQYF.

The chain employs TRBV19 and TRBJ1-5, with D hard to call. Germline-derived CDR1 and CDR2 are LNHDA and SQIVND (reference sequence). The V and J ends lost 7 bases and 3 bases respectively, with 10 bases between them. CDR3 length equals 13 residues. The CDR3 loop reads CASTVTPNQPQHF. The CDR3 DNA reads as TGTGCCAGTACAGTGACACCCAATCAGCCCCAGCATTTT.

This rearrangement joins TRBV28 to TRBJ1-2; D not certain. The germline V gene has CDR1 MDHEN and CDR2 SYDVKM. The germline V and J ends were trimmed by 7 bases and 3 bases, with 15 bases remaining between them. This CDR3 is built from 14 residues. CDR3 sequence reads: CASTLNVPYYGYTF. The CDR3 nucleotides read TGTGCCAGCACCCTAAACGTCCCTTACTATGGCTACACCTTC.

The V call is TRBV5-1, the J call TRBJ2-3; 11 bases are a match to TRBD2. CDR3 length: 16 residues. CDR1 SGHRS and CDR2 YFSETQ come from the germline V gene. The ends lost 4 bases at V and 1 base at J; junction bases unmatched: 5. The CDR3 loop is CASSQVTSGGTDTQYF. Here the CDR3 DNA reads TGCGCCAGCAGCCAAGTGACTAGCGGGGGCACAGATACGCAGTATTTT.

In the case of this clone: This may stem from a read error, because a much larger clone lies one nucleotide away. The chain recombines TRBV5-1 with TRBJ2-5, with 8 bases lining up with TRBD2. Losses at the gene ends were 4 bases for V and 4 bases for J; bases not matched to a gene: 3. The CDR3 loop spans 13 amino acids. Germline values: CDR1 SGHRS, CDR2 YFSETQ. CDR3 sequence (DNA): TGCGCCAGCAGCCGGGGGGGCCCAGAGACCCAGTACTTC. Its translation is CASSRGGPETQYF.

V gene TRBV6-5 combines with J gene TRBJ1-2; a possible D gene is TRBD1 (6 bases). There are 15 residues in the CDR3. Trimming removed 6 bases at V and 4 bases at J, with 18 bases between. Germline V gene data show CDR1 as MNHEY and CDR2 as SVGAGI. CDR3 residues: CASSSTGRSFYGYTF. In DNA, the CDR3 is TGTGCCAGCAGCTCGACAGGACGTTCCTTCTATGGCTACACCTTC.

The CDR3: CASSLDRAFGEQYF. CDR3 in DNA: TGTGCCAGCAGCTTGGACAGGGCGTTCGGCGAGCAGTACTTC. This rearrangement joins TRBV5-5 to TRBJ2-7, with D possibly matching TRBD1 (6 bases). The CDR3 is 14 amino acids. Trimming shortened V by 0 bases and J by 6 bases, and 13 bases separated the two germline ends. CDR1 is SGHKS and CDR2 is YYEKEE in the germline V gene (reference sequence).

The chain recombines TRBV7-6 with TRBJ2-5; 8 nucleotides align to TRBD2. The CDR3 extends over 15 amino acids. The trim removed 4 bases at V and 2 bases at J, leaving 6 bases unmatched. The germline gives CDR1 SGHVS, CDR2 FNYEAQ. The DNA of the CDR3 is TGTGCCAGCAGCTGGACCCCGGGAGGGCAAGAGACCCAGTACTTC. Its translation is CASSWTPGGQETQYF.

About this clone itself: Sequence at one end of the junction differs from germline and may be a read error. The chain recombines TRBV30 with TRBJ2-3; weak D call: TRBD1 (6 bases). The CDR3 loop spans 15 amino acids. Germline V lookup: CDR1 GTSNPN, CDR2 SVGIG (reference sequence). Here the CDR3 reads CARSVGHKSTDTQYF. The DNA of the CDR3 is TGTGCCCGGAGTGTGGGACACAAATCCACAGATACGCAGTATTTT.

This chain connects TRBV7-9 to TRBJ2-6, with D possibly being TRBD2 (5 bases). Germline V gives CDR1 SEHNR, CDR2 FQNEAQ (reference sequence). V dropped 1 base and J dropped 0 bases, with 13 bases sitting between them. This CDR3 is 18 amino acids long. The CDR3 region has the DNA TGTGCCAGCAGCTTAGTCCGGGATTTAACCTCTGGGGCCAACGTCCTGACTTTC. Translation gives CASSLVRDLTSGANVLTF.

The chain recombines TRBV18 with TRBJ2-1; 7 bases fit TRBD1. V was clipped by 3 bases and J by 10 bases; unmatched bases: 6. The CDR3 sequence is 13 residues long. CDR1 KGHSH and CDR2 LQKENI come from the germline V gene. Here the CDR3 DNA reads TGTGCCAGCTCACCCGGACAGGTCGGGGAGCAGTTCTTC. Amino acids: CASSPGQVGEQFF.

This rearrangement joins TRBV5-8 to TRBJ2-1; D not certain. Germline V gene data show CDR1 as SGHTS and CDR2 as YDEGEE. Trimming removed 3 bases at V and 0 bases at J, with 13 bases between. The CDR3 runs to 16 residues. The CDR3 protein is CASSSFPPSSYNEQFF. The CDR3 DNA sequence: TGTGCCAGCAGCTCATTCCCACCCAGCTCCTACAATGAGCAGTTCTTC.

The chain has TRBV2 and TRBJ1-1; D unresolved. Germline lookup yields CDR1 SNHLY and CDR2 FYNNEI. Trimming took off 3 bases at V and 9 bases at J, with 8 bases between the two ends. CDR3 length equals 11 residues. CDR3 coding DNA: TGTGCCAGCAGTGACGGGAGGAAAGCTTTCTTT. Translating it yields CASSDGRKAFF.

The chain combines TRBV27 with TRBJ1-1; 10 positions agree with TRBD1. J was trimmed by 5 bases and V by 11 bases; bases with no gene match: 8. The CDR3 totals 13 residues. Germline CDR1 and CDR2: MNHEY and SMNVEV (reference sequence). CDR3 region: CAVWGQGLTEAFF. For the CDR3, the DNA is TGTGCCGTCTGGGGACAGGGGCTGACTGAAGCTTTCTTT.

As to this clone: A read error may account for a junction end that differs from germline. The chain employs TRBV6-6 and TRBJ2-7; 10 bases align to TRBD1. This CDR3 has 14 amino acids. Germline-derived CDR1 and CDR2 are MNHNY and SVGAGI (reference sequence). The CDR3 DNA reads TGTGCCAGCAATTACCGGGACAGGGGCTACGAGCAGTACTTC. Translating it yields CASNYRDRGYEQYF.

The chain has TRBV19 and TRBJ1-6, with D tentatively TRBD1 (5 bases). Germline CDR1 is LNHDA and CDR2 is SQIVND (reference sequence). This CDR3 region has 14 residues. Trimming removed 2 bases at V and 10 bases at J, with 12 bases between. This CDR3 reads CASSITVTGSPLHF. The CDR3 DNA sequence: TGTGCCAGTAGTATAACAGTAACAGGATCACCCCTCCACTTT.

The rearrangement links TRBV2 to TRBJ2-7; a possible D gene is TRBD2 (5 bases). The CDR3 has 14 amino acids. Per the germline V gene, CDR1 is SNHLY and CDR2 is FYNNEI. V was shortened by 6 bases and J by 1 base, with 13 bases between the two germline ends. In nucleotides, the CDR3 is TGTGCCAGCAGCCGGACTGCGCCATCCTACGAGCAGTACTTC. Residues: CASSRTAPSYEQYF.

In its sample, this clone was seen once. This rearrangement joins TRBV7-9 to TRBJ2-1; 9 positions match TRBD2. V shed 1 base, J shed 10 bases, and the junction held 8 bases outside the gene matches. CDR1 is SEHNR and CDR2 is FQNEAQ in the germline V gene (reference sequence). This CDR3 comprises 15 residues. Here the CDR3 reads CASSLVGGRAGEQFF. CDR3 in DNA: TGTGCCAGCAGCTTAGTTGGCGGGAGGGCCGGCGAGCAGTTCTTC.

This chain links TRBV4-3 with TRBJ1-5; the match to TRBD1 covers 9 bases. Germline assignment: CDR1 LGHNA and CDR2 YSLEER. The junction had 4 bases not matched to a gene; V was cut back by 0 bases and J by 4 bases. This CDR3 is built from 16 residues. The CDR3 DNA is TGCGCCAGCAGCCAAGATACAGGGGGCCCTAATCAGCCCCAGCATTTT. It is translated as CASSQDTGGPNQPQHF.

V and J are TRBV19 and TRBJ1-5; 8 nucleotides agree with TRBD1. The CDR3 covers 14 residues. The junction had 5 bases not matched to a gene; V was cut back by 5 bases and J by 5 bases. Germline V gives CDR1 LNHDA, CDR2 SQIVND (reference sequence). CDR3 coding DNA: TGTGCCAGTAGTCGCGACAGGGGAGATCAGCCCCAGCATTTT. This sequence encodes CASSRDRGDQPQHF.

The V and J genes are TRBV28 and TRBJ2-2, with 7 bases fitting TRBD1. With 6 bases clipped from V and 0 bases from J, the junction kept 13 bases outside the gene matches. This CDR3 spans 18 amino acids. Germline V gene sequence: CDR1 MDHEN, CDR2 SYDVKM. The CDR3 loop is CASSGPTGAQANTGELFF. Written as DNA, the CDR3 is TGTGCCAGCAGCGGACCTACAGGGGCCCAGGCGAACACCGGGGAGCTGTTTTTT.

The V and J genes are TRBV4-2 and TRBJ1-2, with D possibly TRBD1 on 5 matching bases. V lost 4 bases and J lost 6, with 21 bases in between. Germline CDR1 LGHNA, CDR2 YNFKEQ. The CDR3 sequence is 16 residues long. Here the CDR3 reads CASSPDRSRVVDGYTF. CDR3 in DNA: TGTGCCAGCAGCCCGGATCGGTCCAGGGTGGTCGATGGCTACACCTTC.

The chain recombines TRBV9 with TRBJ2-7; TRBD2 matches 15 bases. The CDR3 is 15 residues long. Germline CDR1 is SGDLS and CDR2 is YYNGEE. J lost 6 bases, V lost 2 bases, and 3 bases had no gene match. The CDR3 spells CASSVRGLAGGEQYF. The CDR3 DNA reads as TGTGCCAGCAGCGTGAGGGGACTAGCGGGAGGCGAGCAGTACTTC.